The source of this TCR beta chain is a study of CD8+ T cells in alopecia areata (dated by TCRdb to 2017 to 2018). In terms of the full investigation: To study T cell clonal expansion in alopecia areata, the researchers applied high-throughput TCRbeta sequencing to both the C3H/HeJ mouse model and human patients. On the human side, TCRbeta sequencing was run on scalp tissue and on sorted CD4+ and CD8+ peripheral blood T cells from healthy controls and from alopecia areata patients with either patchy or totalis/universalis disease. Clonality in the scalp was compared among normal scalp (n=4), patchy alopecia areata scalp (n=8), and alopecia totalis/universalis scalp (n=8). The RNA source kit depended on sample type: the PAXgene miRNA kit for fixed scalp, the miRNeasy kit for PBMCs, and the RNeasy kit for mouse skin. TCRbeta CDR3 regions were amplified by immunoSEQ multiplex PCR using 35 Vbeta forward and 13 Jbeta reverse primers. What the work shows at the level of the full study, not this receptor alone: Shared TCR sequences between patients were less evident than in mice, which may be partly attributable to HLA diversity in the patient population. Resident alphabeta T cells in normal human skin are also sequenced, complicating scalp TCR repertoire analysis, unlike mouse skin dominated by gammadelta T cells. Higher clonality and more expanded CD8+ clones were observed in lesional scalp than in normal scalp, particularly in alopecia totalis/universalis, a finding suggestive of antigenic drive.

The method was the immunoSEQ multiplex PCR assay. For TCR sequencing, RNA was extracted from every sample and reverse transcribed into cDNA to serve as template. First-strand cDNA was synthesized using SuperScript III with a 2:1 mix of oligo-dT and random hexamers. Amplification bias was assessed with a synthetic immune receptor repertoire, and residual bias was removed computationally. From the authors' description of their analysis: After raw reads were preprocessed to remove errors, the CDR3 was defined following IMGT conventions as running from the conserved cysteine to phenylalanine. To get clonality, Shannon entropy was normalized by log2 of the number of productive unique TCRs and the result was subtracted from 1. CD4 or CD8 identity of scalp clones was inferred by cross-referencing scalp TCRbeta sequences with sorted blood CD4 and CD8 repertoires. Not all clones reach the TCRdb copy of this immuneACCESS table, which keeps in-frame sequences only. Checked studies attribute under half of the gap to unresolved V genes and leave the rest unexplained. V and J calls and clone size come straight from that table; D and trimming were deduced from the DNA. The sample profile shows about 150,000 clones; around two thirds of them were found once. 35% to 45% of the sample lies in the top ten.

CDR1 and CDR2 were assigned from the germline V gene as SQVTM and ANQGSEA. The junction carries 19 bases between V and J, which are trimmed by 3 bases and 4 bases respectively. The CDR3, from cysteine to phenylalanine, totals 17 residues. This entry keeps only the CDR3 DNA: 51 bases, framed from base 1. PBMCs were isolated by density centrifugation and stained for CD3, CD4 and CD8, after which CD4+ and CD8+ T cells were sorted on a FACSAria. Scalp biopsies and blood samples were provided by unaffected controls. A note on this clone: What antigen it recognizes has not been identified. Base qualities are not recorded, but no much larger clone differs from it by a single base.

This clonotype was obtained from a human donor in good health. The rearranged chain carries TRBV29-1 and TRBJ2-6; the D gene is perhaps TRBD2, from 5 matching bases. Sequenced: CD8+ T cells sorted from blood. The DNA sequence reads TGCAGCGTTGAGACTCGGGCCGCTCAGCGGGGGGCCAACGTCCTGACTTTC. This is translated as CSVETRAAQRGANVLTF.